The following is a TCR beta chain sequence with its context. What it binds is not known. This sample stems from a study of vaccination effects on CD4 cells after COVID-19. The table came from immunoSEQ multiplex PCR; TCRdb's copy has only in-frame clones and leaves some out. In the table there are about 21,000 clones, around 75% of which are singletons. Antigen-specific CD4+ T cells were expanded (with viral peptide pools) by the ViraFEST assay ahead of sequencing. The culture ran for 10 days, and then CD4+ T cells were isolated. No vaccinee had earlier SARS-CoV-2 infection, and nucleocapsid antibodies were negative. IL-2 medium took the place of half the medium on both days 3 and 7. In germline, CDR1 is MDHEN, CDR2 SYDVKM. Trimming left V 6 bases short and J 4 bases short, with 18 bases between. CDR3 size: 15 residues.

This clonotype was obtained from a human donor who received a COVID-19 vaccine. Specimen: CD4+ T cells from PBMCs cultured with HCoV-NL63 spike peptides, collected before COVID-19 vaccination. The rearrangement links TRBV28 to TRBJ1-2; D may be TRBD1 (5 bases). CDR3 sequence: CASRPQGAESYGYTF. In DNA, the CDR3 is TGTGCCAGCAGACCCCAGGGAGCTGAGAGCTATGGCTACACCTTC.